These 6 T cell receptor beta chains originate from one sample sequenced in a study of CD8+ T cells in alopecia areata. Isolated RNA was reverse transcribed into cDNA used as the sequencing template. Assay used: immunoSEQ multiplex PCR; TCRdb lists only in-frame clones, some missing. The table records some 120,000 clones without singletons, the ten largest covering 15% to 20%. The material sequenced was lesional skin. The receptors derive from a C3H/HeJ mouse with alopecia areata. MHC haplotype of the strain: H2-k.

About this clone: Gene labels here are mouse ones. The CDR3 end falls 4 residues outside the read, so it is completed with the germline J gene. The rearrangement joins TRBV13-3 to TRBJ2-5; 8 bases agree with TRBD2. V gave up 4 bases and J gave up 3 bases; unmatched junction bases: 4. The V gene's germline CDR1 is NNHDY and CDR2 SYVADS. The CDR3 consists of 14 residues. The DNA read from the CDR3 is TGTGCCAGCAGTCCCCTGGGGGGACAAGAC. Its translation: CASSPLGGQD. The CDR3, in full, reads CASSPLGGQDTQYF. The full variable domain, completed using reference TRBV13-3 and TRBJ2-5, is EAAVTQSPRSKVAVTGGKVTLSCHQTNNHDYMYWYRQDTGHGLRLIHYSYVADSTEKGDIPDGYKASRPSQENFSLILELASLSQTAVYFCASSPLGGQDTQYFGPGTRLLVL.

With respect to this clone: Germline and genes: mouse. The DNA read from the CDR3 is TGTGCCAGCAGTGCTCTCTGGGGAGATTAT. It translates to CASSALWGDY. The CDR3 in full is CASSALWGDYEQYF. V gene TRBV13-1 combines with J gene TRBJ2-7; D is perhaps TRBD2 (6 bases). The read terminates 4 residues before the CDR3 end, so the remaining end is supplied by the germline J gene. In germline, CDR1 is NSHNY, CDR2 SYGAGN. There are 14 residues in the CDR3.

This clone was seen many times. TCRdb lists a protein that is different at residue 10 from the translated DNA; the protein given here uses the DNA translation. Mouse names are used for the genes. The missing CDR3 end, 3 residues past where the read stops, is filled in from the germline J gene. The V call is TRBV13-3, the J call TRBJ1-6; possible D gene TRBD1, 5 bases. TRBJ1-6 is an ORF for which the function is uncertain. This CDR3 spans 13 amino acids. The V gene's germline CDR1 is NNHDY and CDR2 SYVADS. The V end lost 2 bases, the J end lost 8 bases, and 8 bases lay between the germline ends. The CDR3 DNA, read in part, is TGTGCCAGCAGTGAAGCAGGGTATTCGCCC. As protein: CASSEAGYSP. The full CDR3 sequence reads CASSEAGYSPLYF.

This clone showed up just a few times. The database protein in TCRdb disagrees with the DNA translation at residue 13; the sequence shown here was translated from the DNA. Gene names and germline refer to mouse. The observed sequence ends 3 residues before the CDR3 terminus, with the missing tail filled in from the germline J gene. The V and J genes are TRBV13-3 and TRBJ1-6, with D possibly being TRBD1 (5 bases). TRBJ1-6 is an ORF; its function is uncertain. The CDR3 loop spans 16 amino acids. Germline CDR1 reads NNHDY; CDR2 reads SYVADS. V lost 2 bases to trimming and J lost 1 base, with 10 bases between them. CDR3 DNA, as far as it was read: TGTGCCAGCAGTGAAAGGGGAGGGTCCTATAATTCGCCC. It translates to CASSERGGSYNSP. The full CDR3 is CASSERGGSYNSPLYF.

Turning to this clone: Gene names follow the mouse nomenclature. The CDR3 end lies 4 residues beyond the end of the read and is filled in from the germline J gene. The chain joins TRBV1 to TRBJ2-2; the match to TRBD2 covers 7 bases. Per germline, CDR1 NSQYPW and CDR2 LRSPGD (reference sequence). The trim removed 0 bases at V and 0 bases at J, leaving 4 bases unmatched. This CDR3 region has 17 residues. CDR3 bases read: TGCACCTGCAGTGCAGATCGCTGGGGGACAAACACCGGG. As protein: CTCSADRWGTNTG. The whole CDR3 sequence reads CTCSADRWGTNTGQLYF.

Concerning this clone itself: Genes and germline come from the mouse. The observed sequence ends 4 residues before the CDR3 terminus, with the missing tail filled in from the germline J gene. The chain employs TRBV1 and TRBJ2-4, with TRBD2 as a possible D gene (5 bases). The CDR3 is 15 amino acids. Germline loops: CDR1 NSQYPW, CDR2 LRSPGD (reference sequence). V lost 0 bases to trimming and J lost 2 bases, with 9 bases between them. This CDR3 reads CTCSADLGLQNTLYF. Incomplete CDR3 DNA: TGCACCTGCAGTGCAGATCTGGGCCTTCAAAAC.